This T cell receptor (beta chain) was documented in a study of shared clonotypes between healthy human individuals. Study overall: Donors were two women and three men aged 18 to 49. Study-level findings and limits: With a handful of donors compared, 5% to 5.5% of naive CD4 clonotypes were shared. Only blood samples were collected, and tissue repertoires likely differ.

Regarding this clone: The target antigen is unknown.

The data were produced by immunoSEQ multiplex PCR, yet TCRdb's version contains in-frame clones alone and is incomplete. The sample includes some 790,000 clones, 72% of them seen just once. This CDR3 has 14 amino acids. After removal of 4 bases from V and 6 bases from J, the junction contained 6 bases not matched to a gene. Germline V gene sequence: CDR1 SGHRS, CDR2 YFSETQ. Source material: memory CD4+ T cells sorted from blood. Sample subset: CD45RA-negative fraction. This receptor was taken from a woman in her 30s in good health. This chain connects TRBV5-1 to TRBJ2-1, with 8 bases lining up with TRBD2. The CDR3 loop is CASSQGTSGNEQFF. CDR3 DNA: TGCGCCAGCAGCCAGGGGACTAGTGGCAATGAGCAGTTCTTC.